This TCR beta chain was sequenced for a study of beta chain features in type 1 diabetes (dated by TCRdb to the late 2010s). About the investigation overall: Mean age, gender distribution, total cell number and subset yield were not different between patients and healthy donors. Whereas all 30 or so donors provided naive and central memory subsets, regulatory and stem cell-like memory subsets were isolated from just 8 patients and roughly eight healthy donors. Across all samples, some 99 million sorted cells were examined, and cell number per subset correlated strongly with RNA yield. In the study, TCRB repertoires of sorted circulating CD4+ T cell subsets from recently diagnosed type 1 diabetes patients were compared with those of matched healthy donors.

Study-wide conclusions, independent of this receptor: Patients with type 1 diabetes made fewer insertions and deleted more nucleotides at VDJ recombination sites, implying thymic rearrangement abnormalities. Sequencing cDNA rather than genomic DNA could over-represent highly expressing activated cells, although activation and CD3 levels did not differ between groups. A moderate but significant shortening of TCRB CDR3 length was observed in type 1 diabetes patients in all four CD4+ subsets. The naive, central memory and regulatory TCRB repertoires appeared to resemble one another more closely among patients than among healthy donors. Shorter templates might have been favored by PCR, but patient and control samples were amplified and corrected together, so both groups would have been affected equally by any skew. Because small numbers of individuals were included in the HLA sub-analyses, any influence of HLA type on TCRB rearrangement was left unresolved.

Each donor gave one peripheral blood draw, approximately 110 mL on average, collected into heparinised tubes. Using a panel that included CD45RO, CCR7, CD25, CD127, CD95 and CD27, naive, central memory, regulatory and stem cell-like memory CD4+ T cells were sorted on a BD FACSAria II. A purity above 95% was achieved for all sorted populations. Right away, PBMCs were isolated by Lymphoprep density gradient centrifugation and were stained directly, with no culture step. So that batch effects would be minimized, each experiment stained and sorted samples in pairs, pairing one healthy donor with one patient. Via the germline V gene, CDR1 is MDHEN and CDR2 SYDVKM. Reading from cysteine to phenylalanine, the CDR3 counts 12 amino acids. Only the CDR3 portion is preserved as DNA: 36 bases, with reading frame beginning at the first base. The High Capacity cDNA Reverse Transcription Kit was used to reverse transcribe all of the isolated RNA, meaning that expressed TCRB transcripts were what got sequenced. Deep immunoSEQ sequencing was applied to naive, central memory and regulatory T cell samples, giving an average of roughly 3.5 million total reads per sample. Sorted cells were lysed in RLT buffer and RNA was extracted with DNase-treated RNeasy Micro or Mini kits, depending on cell number. To prevent cross-contamination, every cell subset was processed on its own, while patient and healthy donor samples were processed together. The immunoSEQ multiplex PCR was used to amplify TCRB sequences from cDNA, generating 87-bp fragments that spanned the CDR3 region. Amplicons were sequenced on the Illumina HiSeq platform. Regarding the original processing steps: Synthetic template baselines were used to correct PCR bias computationally, reads within Hamming distance 2 were collapsed together, and singletons that could not be merged were discarded. Reads were aligned against IMGT so that V, D and J genes, CDR3 length and insertions or deletions at six rearrangement sites could be assigned. Within each subset, clonotype counts were normalized to sorted cell number, and only after that were true diversity and Gini coefficients computed with the tcR R package. The overlap coefficient, calculated on TCRB nucleotide sequences, was used to measure repertoire sharing. Out-of-frame TCRB sequences from naive cells were analyzed to stand in for the pre-selection repertoire. TCRdb carries this immuneACCESS record with in-frame sequences only. Its versions omit some clonotypes, under half of them owing to an unresolved V gene in the studies checked, with the rest unexplained. V and J calls and clone size are as listed in that table; D and trimming were resolved from the DNA. Here the sample has nearly 250,000 clones; approximately 14% occur a single time. The ten largest clones add up to more than 0.025% of the sample.

This clone came up a few times. What this receptor recognizes is not known. Germline is not matched at one junction end, which may reflect a read error. Sequenced input: naive CD4+ T cells from blood. The intended sense of this specimen's cell subset or site label: true naive CD4+ T cells. The origin of this receptor is a woman aged 40 to 50 in good health. The V and J segments used are TRBV28 and TRBJ2-7; the D gene cannot be named for sure. The DNA sequence is given as TGTGCCAGCAGTTCCCCTTCACTCAACAGCCGTTTC. Its translation is CASSSPSLNSRF.